A selection of T cell receptor beta chains follows, all from one sample in a study of blood T cell repertoires in COVID-19. The data were produced by immunoSEQ multiplex PCR, yet TCRdb's version contains in-frame clones alone and is incomplete. This sample yields 200,000 to 250,000 clones, of which approximately 84% are seen a single time; 2.5% to 3.5% belongs to the top ten. Sequencing input: peripheral blood. Every receptor here comes from a woman aged 25 to 39 who had recovered from COVID-19. Each CDR3 is given with its conserved first and last residue. A D gene is named only where the DNA matches it firmly. Not all rows give a size; the values are once, few, many and, for expanded clones, a class.

abundance: .; j_gene: TRBJ2-7; d_gene: .; v_gene: TRBV11-2; CDR3nt: TGTGCCAGCAGCTTCCACGGGACTGCGTACGAGCAGTACTTC; CDR3aa: CASSFHGTAYEQYF
abundance: .; j_gene: TRBJ1-2; d_gene: .; v_gene: TRBV9; CDR3nt: TGTGCCAGCAGCGCCCCCCGGGTTCCTCTCGGAGAAGGGGTTGGCTACACCTTC; CDR3aa: CASSAPRVPLGEGVGYTF
abundance: .; j_gene: TRBJ2-5; d_gene: TRBD2; v_gene: TRBV7-6; CDR3nt: TGTGCCAGCAGCTTAGTCAGTCCGGCTAGCGGGTTAGGTCCACAAGAGACCCAGTACTTC; CDR3aa: CASSLVSPASGLGPQETQYF
abundance: .; j_gene: TRBJ2-5; d_gene: .; v_gene: TRBV7-9; CDR3nt: TGTGCCAGCAGCTTAGTTCAGGAGGGCCAAACAGAGACCCAGTACTTC; CDR3aa: CASSLVQEGQTETQYF
abundance: .; j_gene: TRBJ1-5; d_gene: .; v_gene: TRBV12-3/TRBV12-4; CDR3nt: TGTGCCAGCAGTCGGGACTTTCAGCCCCAGCATTTT; CDR3aa: CASSRDFQPQHF
abundance: .; j_gene: TRBJ2-3; d_gene: .; v_gene: TRBV19; CDR3nt: TGTGCCAGCACTACAGGGACACCTAGCACAGATACGCAGTATTTT; CDR3aa: CASTTGTPSTDTQYF
abundance: .; j_gene: TRBJ2-3; d_gene: TRBD2; v_gene: TRBV6-5; CDR3nt: TGTGCCAGCAGTTACCTAGCGGGGGAGAGCACAGATACGCAGTATTTT; CDR3aa: CASSYLAGESTDTQYF
abundance: .; j_gene: TRBJ1-4; d_gene: .; v_gene: TRBV5-5; CDR3nt: TGTGCCAGCAGCTTTGCGACAATCTATGAAAAACTGTTTTTT; CDR3aa: CASSFATIYEKLFF
abundance: .; j_gene: TRBJ2-7; d_gene: .; v_gene: TRBV6-5; CDR3nt: TGTGCCAGCAGTTACGGCAGGGTTGGGTCCTACGAGCAGTACTTC; CDR3aa: CASSYGRVGSYEQYF
abundance: .; j_gene: TRBJ1-2; d_gene: TRBD1; v_gene: TRBV5-1; CDR3nt: TGCGCCAGCAGCTGGGGACAGGGGGATGGCTACACCTTC; CDR3aa: CASSWGQGDGYTF
abundance: .; j_gene: TRBJ2-5; d_gene: TRBD2; v_gene: TRBV2; CDR3nt: TGTGCCAGCAATCGGGGGGGGCAAGAGACCCAGTACTTC; CDR3aa: CASNRGGQETQYF
abundance: .; j_gene: TRBJ1-5; d_gene: TRBD1; v_gene: TRBV28; CDR3nt: TGTGCCAGTCAACCGGGACAGGGGTATCAGCCCCAGCATTTT; CDR3aa: CASQPGQGYQPQHF
abundance: .; j_gene: TRBJ2-3; d_gene: .; v_gene: TRBV4-3; CDR3nt: TGCGCCAGCAGGGCAACTAGTTCAGATACGCAGTATTTT; CDR3aa: CASRATSSDTQYF
abundance: .; j_gene: TRBJ1-1; d_gene: .; v_gene: TRBV5-5; CDR3nt: TGTGCCAGCAGCTCCATCACAAACACTGAAGCTTTCTTT; CDR3aa: CASSSITNTEAFF
abundance: .; j_gene: TRBJ2-3; d_gene: TRBD2; v_gene: TRBV4-2; CDR3nt: TGTGCCAGCAGCCAAGGTCCTGTGGGACTAGCGGGCACAGATACGCAGTATTTT; CDR3aa: CASSQGPVGLAGTDTQYF
abundance: .; j_gene: TRBJ1-1; d_gene: .; v_gene: TRBV7-9; CDR3nt: TGTGCCAGCAGATCCGTGGGGCAGGGGCCGATTATGAACACTGAAGCTTTCTTT; CDR3aa: CASRSVGQGPIMNTEAFF
abundance: few; j_gene: TRBJ2-7; d_gene: TRBD2; v_gene: TRBV9; CDR3nt: TGTGCCAGCGGCAAGGCTAGCGGCTCCTACGAGCAGTACTTC; CDR3aa: CASGKASGSYEQYF
abundance: .; j_gene: TRBJ1-1; d_gene: .; v_gene: TRBV2; CDR3nt: TGTGCCAGCAGAGAGGGACGGGGGGGCCCTGAAGCTTTCTTT; CDR3aa: CASREGRGGPEAFF
abundance: .; j_gene: TRBJ2-3; d_gene: TRBD2; v_gene: TRBV5-1; CDR3nt: TGCGCCAGCAGCTTGGCACTAGCGGGGGGGCGGACAGATACGCAGTATTTT; CDR3aa: CASSLALAGGRTDTQYF
abundance: .; j_gene: TRBJ1-5; d_gene: TRBD1; v_gene: TRBV2; CDR3nt: TGTGCCAGCAGTGAATCGGGACAGGGGTCTCAGCCCCAGCATTTT; CDR3aa: CASSESGQGSQPQHF
abundance: .; j_gene: TRBJ1-5; d_gene: .; v_gene: TRBV19; CDR3nt: TGTGCCAGTAGTTCTAACAGAGGGAATCAGCCCCAGCATTTT; CDR3aa: CASSSNRGNQPQHF
abundance: .; j_gene: TRBJ1-1; d_gene: .; v_gene: TRBV27; CDR3nt: TGTGCCAGCAGTTTAACTGCCAGGGGTCTTATGAACACTGAAGCTTTCTTT; CDR3aa: CASSLTARGLMNTEAFF
abundance: .; j_gene: TRBJ1-2; d_gene: .; v_gene: TRBV10-3; CDR3nt: TGTGCCATCAGTTCATCACAGGGAGGGCGATATGGCTACACCTTC; CDR3aa: CAISSSQGGRYGYTF
abundance: .; j_gene: TRBJ2-5; d_gene: .; v_gene: TRBV30; CDR3nt: TGTGCCTGGAGTCCCCTTGCGTTCGAGACCCAGTACTTC; CDR3aa: CAWSPLAFETQYF
abundance: once; j_gene: TRBJ2-7; d_gene: TRBD2; v_gene: TRBV10-2; CDR3nt: TGCGCCAGCAGTGAGGACCTAGCGGACCCCTACGAGCAGTACTTC; CDR3aa: CASSEDLADPYEQYF
abundance: .; j_gene: TRBJ2-7; d_gene: TRBD2; v_gene: TRBV5-1; CDR3nt: TGCGCCAGCAGCTCCCATCCGACTAGCGGGGGCTCCTACGAGCAGTACTTC; CDR3aa: CASSSHPTSGGSYEQYF
abundance: .; j_gene: TRBJ2-7; d_gene: TRBD2; v_gene: TRBV5-4; CDR3nt: TGTGCCAGCAGCTCGATACTAGCGGGGGGGCTAAACGAGCAGTACTTC; CDR3aa: CASSSILAGGLNEQYF
abundance: .; j_gene: TRBJ1-1; d_gene: .; v_gene: TRBV19; CDR3nt: TGTGCCAGTAGCTGGGGCCGTGGGTCGAACACTGAAGCTTTCTTT; CDR3aa: CASSWGRGSNTEAFF
abundance: .; j_gene: TRBJ1-6; d_gene: .; v_gene: TRBV4-2; CDR3nt: TGTGCCAGCAGCCAAGATATAGACCAGGCCTTTAATTCACCCCTCCACTTT; CDR3aa: CASSQDIDQAFNSPLHF
abundance: .; j_gene: TRBJ1-2; d_gene: TRBD1; v_gene: TRBV5-5; CDR3nt: TGTGCCAGCAGCTCCGGGACAGGGGAAGGCTACACCTTC; CDR3aa: CASSSGTGEGYTF
abundance: .; j_gene: TRBJ2-3; d_gene: TRBD2; v_gene: TRBV4-3; CDR3nt: TGCGCCAGCAGCCAAGAGGCGGGGGGGGTTAACACAGATACGCAGTATTTT; CDR3aa: CASSQEAGGVNTDTQYF